These T cell receptor beta chains were read from a single sample in a study of human T cells and chemical hapten exposure. Via MiXCR, TCRdb re-called the RACE reads, giving one row per CDR3 protein. The sample lists roughly 180,000 distinct CDR3 sequences, under 25% seen once, with under 7.5% in the top ten. The sample consisted of whole blood, taken in connection with sensitization to the hapten diphenylcyclopropenone (DPC). The receptors were gathered from a woman aged 50 to 60 with alopecia areata. Some clones in this sample may be carry-over from other donors' samples. Both conserved end residues are part of each CDR3. Fields, in order: clone size, J gene, V gene, D gene, CDR3 protein, CDR3 DNA. The D gene is left open where the match is weak. A clone size is listed for some rows: how often the clone was seen (once, few, many), or a class if it is expanded.

clone_size: -; j_call: TRBJ1-1; v_call: TRBV29-1; d_call: -; cdr3_aa: CSVDLEAFF; cdr3_nt: TGCAGCGTTGATCTTGAAGCTTTCTTT
clone_size: few; j_call: TRBJ2-5; v_call: TRBV29-1; d_call: -; cdr3_aa: CSVGQKETQYF; cdr3_nt: TGCAGCGTTGGACAGAAAGAGACCCAGTACTTC
clone_size: once; j_call: TRBJ2-1; v_call: TRBV5-1; d_call: -; cdr3_aa: CASSTTPVGSPYNEQFF; cdr3_nt: TGCGCCAGCAGCACCACCCCCGTGGGGAGCCCCTACAATGAGCAGTTCTTC
clone_size: few; j_call: TRBJ1-2; v_call: TRBV6-5; d_call: -; cdr3_aa: CASSLTGTYYGYTF; cdr3_nt: TGTGCCAGCAGTTTAACAGGGACCTACTATGGCTACACCTTC
clone_size: -; j_call: TRBJ2-3; v_call: TRBV4-1; d_call: -; cdr3_aa: CASSQDLGSSSSTDTQYF; cdr3_nt: TGCGCCAGCAGCCAAGATTTGGGTAGCAGTTCTAGCACAGATACGCAGTATTTT
clone_size: few; j_call: TRBJ2-7; v_call: TRBV20-1; d_call: TRBD2; cdr3_aa: CSAGTSGYYEQYF; cdr3_nt: TGCAGTGCAGGGACTAGCGGATACTACGAGCAGTACTTC
clone_size: -; j_call: TRBJ1-2; v_call: TRBV5-5; d_call: TRBD1; cdr3_aa: CASSLFETGANYGYTF; cdr3_nt: TGTGCCAGCAGCTTGTTCGAGACAGGGGCAAACTATGGCTACACCTTC
clone_size: -; j_call: TRBJ2-3; v_call: TRBV29-1; d_call: -; cdr3_aa: CSVSVGADTQYF; cdr3_nt: TGCAGCGTTTCCGTAGGGGCAGATACGCAGTATTTT
clone_size: -; j_call: TRBJ1-1; v_call: TRBV6-1; d_call: -; cdr3_aa: CASREILIRNTEAFF; cdr3_nt: TGTGCCAGCAGGGAAATCTTGATAAGGAACACTGAAGCTTTCTTT
clone_size: -; j_call: TRBJ2-4; v_call: TRBV11-2; d_call: TRBD2; cdr3_aa: CASTPSGIRAKNIQYF; cdr3_nt: TGTGCCAGCACCCCTAGCGGGATACGGGCCAAAAACATTCAGTACTTC
clone_size: -; j_call: TRBJ2-2; v_call: TRBV2; d_call: -; cdr3_aa: CASNPPRTTNTGELFF; cdr3_nt: TGTGCCAGCAACCCCCCCCGGACCACGAACACCGGGGAGCTGTTTTTT
clone_size: few; j_call: TRBJ1-1; v_call: TRBV5-6; d_call: TRBD1; cdr3_aa: CASSWDRTSAFF; cdr3_nt: TGTGCCAGCAGCTGGGACAGAACCAGTGCTTTCTTT
clone_size: few; j_call: TRBJ1-5; v_call: TRBV3-1; d_call: -; cdr3_aa: CASSQGFSANQPQHF; cdr3_nt: TGTGCCAGCAGCCAAGGATTCAGCGCCAATCAGCCCCAGCATTTT
clone_size: -; j_call: TRBJ2-7; v_call: TRBV14; d_call: TRBD2; cdr3_aa: CASSQEAGSSYEQYF; cdr3_nt: TGTGCCAGCAGCCAAGAAGCGGGGAGCTCCTACGAGCAGTACTTC
clone_size: -; j_call: TRBJ1-2; v_call: TRBV29-1; d_call: -; cdr3_aa: CSAVEGSNYGYTF; cdr3_nt: TGCAGCGCCGTGGAGGGGTCTAACTATGGCTACACCTTC
clone_size: few; j_call: TRBJ2-3; v_call: TRBV29-1; d_call: -; cdr3_aa: CSVEVGGADTQYF; cdr3_nt: TGCAGCGTTGAAGTTGGAGGGGCAGATACGCAGTATTTT
clone_size: -; j_call: TRBJ2-3; v_call: TRBV10-3; d_call: TRBD2; cdr3_aa: CAIRDISGRTDTQYF; cdr3_nt: TGTGCCATCAGAGATATTAGCGGGCGCACAGATACGCAGTATTTT
clone_size: few; j_call: TRBJ2-7; v_call: TRBV5-6; d_call: -; cdr3_aa: CASSVSWGEQYF; cdr3_nt: TGTGCCAGCAGCGTAAGTTGGGGCGAGCAGTACTTC
clone_size: -; j_call: TRBJ2-7; v_call: TRBV14; d_call: -; cdr3_aa: CASRNSGGPYEQYF; cdr3_nt: TGTGCCAGCCGGAACAGCGGAGGGCCCTACGAGCAGTACTTC
clone_size: few; j_call: TRBJ1-4; v_call: TRBV7-9; d_call: TRBD1; cdr3_aa: CASSPTAGTAHEKLFF; cdr3_nt: TGTGCCAGCAGCCCAACTGCCGGGACAGCTCATGAAAAACTGTTTTTT
clone_size: -; j_call: TRBJ1-1; v_call: TRBV4-2; d_call: -; cdr3_aa: CASSQAAGWGTEAFF; cdr3_nt: TGTGCCAGCAGCCAAGCGGCAGGGTGGGGGACTGAAGCTTTCTTT
clone_size: few; j_call: TRBJ2-1; v_call: TRBV11-2; d_call: TRBD2; cdr3_aa: CASSPGGGEQFF; cdr3_nt: TGTGCCAGCAGCCCGGGGGGGGGTGAGCAGTTCTTC
clone_size: medium-sized; j_call: TRBJ2-1; v_call: TRBV2; d_call: -; cdr3_aa: CASSELRELDEQFF; cdr3_nt: TGTGCCAGCAGTGAGTTGAGGGAGCTCGATGAGCAGTTCTTC
clone_size: -; j_call: TRBJ2-7; v_call: TRBV27; d_call: -; cdr3_aa: CASSQDPVYEQYF; cdr3_nt: TGTGCCAGCAGTCAAGACCCGGTCTACGAGCAGTACTTC
clone_size: few; j_call: TRBJ2-1; v_call: TRBV27; d_call: -; cdr3_aa: CASSPSGQFHSYNEQFF; cdr3_nt: TGTGCCAGCAGCCCCTCCGGACAGTTCCACTCCTACAATGAGCAGTTCTTC
clone_size: few; j_call: TRBJ2-3; v_call: TRBV6-5; d_call: -; cdr3_aa: CASTGSTDTQYF; cdr3_nt: TGTGCCAGCACGGGGAGCACAGATACGCAGTATTTT
clone_size: few; j_call: TRBJ2-7; v_call: TRBV6-5; d_call: TRBD1; cdr3_aa: CASSPGTGRNEQYF; cdr3_nt: TGTGCCAGCAGCCCCGGGACAGGGAGGAACGAGCAGTACTTC
clone_size: few; j_call: TRBJ2-5; v_call: TRBV5-1; d_call: -; cdr3_aa: CASSLAGRREETQYF; cdr3_nt: TGCGCCAGCAGCTTGGCCGGACGGCGAGAAGAGACCCAGTACTTC
clone_size: few; j_call: TRBJ1-4; v_call: TRBV28; d_call: TRBD1; cdr3_aa: CASNRDRVIEKLFF; cdr3_nt: TGTGCCAGCAACCGGGACAGGGTCATTGAAAAACTGTTTTTT
clone_size: -; j_call: TRBJ2-7; v_call: TRBV7-8; d_call: -; cdr3_aa: CASSLQHRREQYF; cdr3_nt: TGTGCCAGCAGCCTACAACATAGACGGGAGCAGTACTTC
clone_size: few; j_call: TRBJ1-3; v_call: TRBV29-1; d_call: -; cdr3_aa: CSADRLTSGNTIYF; cdr3_nt: TGCAGCGCGGACCGATTAACCTCTGGAAACACCATATATTTT
clone_size: -; j_call: TRBJ2-5; v_call: TRBV5-1; d_call: -; cdr3_aa: CASSFGSGSETQYF; cdr3_nt: TGCGCCAGCAGCTTTGGCTCAGGGAGCGAGACCCAGTACTTC
clone_size: -; j_call: TRBJ2-3; v_call: TRBV5-1; d_call: -; cdr3_aa: CASSLDWRTDTQYF; cdr3_nt: TGCGCCAGCAGCTTGGACTGGAGGACAGATACGCAGTATTTT
clone_size: few; j_call: TRBJ1-1; v_call: TRBV10-3; d_call: -; cdr3_aa: CAIRGGVQWTEAFF; cdr3_nt: TGTGCCATCAGGGGCGGGGTTCAGTGGACTGAAGCTTTCTTT
clone_size: few; j_call: TRBJ1-2; v_call: TRBV29-1; d_call: -; cdr3_aa: CSGITVSNYGYTF; cdr3_nt: TGCAGCGGGATAACAGTGTCTAACTATGGCTACACCTTC
clone_size: -; j_call: TRBJ1-1; v_call: TRBV3-1; d_call: TRBD1; cdr3_aa: CASSLVQGAATEAFF; cdr3_nt: TGTGCCAGCAGCTTAGTACAGGGGGCGGCCACTGAAGCTTTCTTT
clone_size: few; j_call: TRBJ2-3; v_call: TRBV14; d_call: -; cdr3_aa: CASSQLLYTDTQYF; cdr3_nt: TGTGCCAGCAGCCAACTCCTCTACACAGATACGCAGTATTTT
clone_size: -; j_call: TRBJ1-1; v_call: TRBV3-1; d_call: -; cdr3_aa: CASSQTGTATEAFF; cdr3_nt: TGTGCCAGCAGCCAAACCGGGACGGCCACTGAAGCTTTCTTT
clone_size: few; j_call: TRBJ1-1; v_call: TRBV3-1; d_call: -; cdr3_aa: CASSQARQAEAFF; cdr3_nt: TGTGCCAGCAGCCAGGCACGGCAAGCTGAAGCTTTCTTT
clone_size: -; j_call: TRBJ2-6; v_call: TRBV5-6; d_call: -; cdr3_aa: CASSFTGSVLTF; cdr3_nt: TGTGCCAGCAGCTTTACAGGGTCGGTCCTGACTTTC
clone_size: few; j_call: TRBJ2-7; v_call: TRBV20-1; d_call: TRBD2; cdr3_aa: CSAAHAGREGPPLYYEQYF; cdr3_nt: TGCAGTGCTGCCCACGCGGGGCGGGAGGGCCCGCCCCTCTACTACGAGCAGTACTTC
clone_size: few; j_call: TRBJ2-7; v_call: TRBV6-5; d_call: -; cdr3_aa: CASSQVGRDAEQYF; cdr3_nt: TGTGCCAGCAGTCAAGTAGGCAGAGATGCCGAGCAGTACTTC
clone_size: few; j_call: TRBJ2-1; v_call: TRBV18; d_call: -; cdr3_aa: CASSPLGYNEQFF; cdr3_nt: TGTGCCAGCTCACCATTAGGCTACAATGAGCAGTTCTTC